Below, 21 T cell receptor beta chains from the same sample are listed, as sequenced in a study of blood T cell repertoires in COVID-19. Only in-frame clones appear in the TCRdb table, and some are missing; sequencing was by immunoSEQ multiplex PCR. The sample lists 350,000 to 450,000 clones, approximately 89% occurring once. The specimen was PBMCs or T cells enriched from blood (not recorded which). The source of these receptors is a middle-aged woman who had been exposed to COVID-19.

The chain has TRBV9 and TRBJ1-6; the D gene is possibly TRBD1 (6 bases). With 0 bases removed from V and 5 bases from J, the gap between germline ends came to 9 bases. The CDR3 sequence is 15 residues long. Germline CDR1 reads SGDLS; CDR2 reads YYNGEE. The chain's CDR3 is CASSVEDRDNSPLHF. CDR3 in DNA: TGTGCCAGCAGCGTAGAGGACAGAGATAATTCACCCCTCCACTTT. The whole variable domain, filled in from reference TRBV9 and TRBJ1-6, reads DSGVTQTPKHLITATGQRVTLRCSPRSGDLSVYWYQQSLDQGLQFLIQYYNGEERAKGNILERFSAQQFPDLHSELNLSSLELGDSALYFCASSVEDRDNSPLHFGNGTRLTVT.

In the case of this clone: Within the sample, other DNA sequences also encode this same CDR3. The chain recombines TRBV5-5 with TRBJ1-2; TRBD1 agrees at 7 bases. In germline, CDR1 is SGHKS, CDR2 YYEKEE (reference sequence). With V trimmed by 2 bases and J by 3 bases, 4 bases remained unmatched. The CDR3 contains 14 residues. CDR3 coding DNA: TGTGCCAGCAGCTTTGGTGGGACAGACTATGGCTACACCTTC. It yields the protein CASSFGGTDYGYTF.

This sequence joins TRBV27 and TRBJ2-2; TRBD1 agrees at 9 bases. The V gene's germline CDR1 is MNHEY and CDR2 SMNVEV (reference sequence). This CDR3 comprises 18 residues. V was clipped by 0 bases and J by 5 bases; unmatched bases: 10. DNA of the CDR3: TGTGCCAGCAGTTTATCGGGACAGGGCCGCGGTCCAACCGGGGAGCTGTTTTTT. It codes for CASSLSGQGRGPTGELFF.

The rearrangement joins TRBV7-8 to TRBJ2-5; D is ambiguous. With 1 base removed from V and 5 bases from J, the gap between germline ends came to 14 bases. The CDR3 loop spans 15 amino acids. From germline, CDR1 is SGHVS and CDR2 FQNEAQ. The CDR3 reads CASSLGTPIGETQYF. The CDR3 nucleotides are TGTGCCAGCAGCTTAGGAACTCCTATCGGGGAGACCCAGTACTTC.

The CDR3 DNA reads TGCGCCAGCAGCGCCGGGACAGGAGAAACTGAAGCTTTCTTT. Translation gives CASSAGTGETEAFF. The gene calls are TRBV5-1 and TRBJ1-1; 8 nucleotides align to TRBD1. CDR1 and CDR2 from the germline V gene are SGHRS and YFSETQ. The CDR3 runs to 14 residues. J lost 5 bases, V lost 4 bases, and 7 bases had no gene match.

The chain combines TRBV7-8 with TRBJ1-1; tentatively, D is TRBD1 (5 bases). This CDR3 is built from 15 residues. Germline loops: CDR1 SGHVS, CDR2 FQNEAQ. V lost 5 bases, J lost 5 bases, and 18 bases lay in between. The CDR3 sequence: CASSLRGRGATEAFF. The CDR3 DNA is TGTGCCAGCAGCCTAAGAGGAAGGGGTGCAACTGAAGCTTTCTTT.

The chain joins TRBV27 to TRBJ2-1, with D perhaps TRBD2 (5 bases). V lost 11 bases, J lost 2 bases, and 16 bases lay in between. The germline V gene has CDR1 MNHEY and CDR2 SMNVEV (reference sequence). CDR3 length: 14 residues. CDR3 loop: CACGFRTAYNEQFF. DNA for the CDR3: TGTGCCTGCGGGTTTCGGACGGCCTACAATGAGCAGTTCTTC.

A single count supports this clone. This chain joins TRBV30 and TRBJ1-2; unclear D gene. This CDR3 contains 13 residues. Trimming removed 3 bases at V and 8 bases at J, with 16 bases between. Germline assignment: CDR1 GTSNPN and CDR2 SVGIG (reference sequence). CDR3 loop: CAWSIQERRGYTF. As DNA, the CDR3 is TGTGCCTGGAGCATTCAGGAACGTAGGGGCTACACCTTC.

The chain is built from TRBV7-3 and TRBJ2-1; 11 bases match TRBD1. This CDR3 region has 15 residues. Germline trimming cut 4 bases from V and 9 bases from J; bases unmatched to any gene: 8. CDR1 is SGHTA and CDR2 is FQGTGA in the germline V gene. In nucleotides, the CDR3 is TGTGCCAGCAGCTCACCCGGGACAGGGGGGTTTGAGCAGTTCTTC. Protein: CASSSPGTGGFEQFF.

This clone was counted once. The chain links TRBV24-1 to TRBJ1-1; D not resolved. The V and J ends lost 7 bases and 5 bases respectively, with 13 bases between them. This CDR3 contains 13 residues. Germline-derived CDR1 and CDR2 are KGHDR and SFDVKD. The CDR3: CATRRGSGTEAFF. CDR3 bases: TGTGCCACCAGGCGGGGAAGTGGGACTGAAGCTTTCTTT.

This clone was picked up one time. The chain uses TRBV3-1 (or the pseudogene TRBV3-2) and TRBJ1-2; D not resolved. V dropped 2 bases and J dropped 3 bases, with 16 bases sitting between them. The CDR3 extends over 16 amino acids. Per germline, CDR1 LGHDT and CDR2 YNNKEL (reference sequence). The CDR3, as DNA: TGTGCCAGCAGCCAAAGTCCCAGATCCTCGTACTATGGCTACACCTTC. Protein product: CASSQSPRSSYYGYTF.

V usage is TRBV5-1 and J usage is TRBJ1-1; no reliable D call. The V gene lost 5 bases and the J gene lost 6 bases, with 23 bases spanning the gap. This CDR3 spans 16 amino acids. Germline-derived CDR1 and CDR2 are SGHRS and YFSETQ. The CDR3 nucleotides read TGCGCCAGCAGGTCCTCGACCGGGTCCCGGAGCGCTGAAGCTTTCTTT. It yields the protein CASRSSTGSRSAEAFF. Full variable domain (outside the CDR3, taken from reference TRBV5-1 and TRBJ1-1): KAGVTQTPRYLIKTRGQQVTLSCSPISGHRSVSWYQQTPGQGLQFLFEYFSETQRNKGNFPGRFSGRQFSNSRSEMNVSTLELGDSALYLCASRSSTGSRSAEAFFGQGTRLTVV.

The CDR3 bases are TGTGCCTATGACAGGGAGGATCAGCCCCAGCATTTT. Translated: CAYDREDQPQHF. The chain has TRBV30 and TRBJ1-5; the match to TRBD1 covers 7 bases. The V gene's germline CDR1 is GTSNPN and CDR2 SVGIG (reference sequence). The trim removed 7 bases at V and 5 bases at J, leaving 5 bases unmatched. The CDR3 runs to 12 residues.

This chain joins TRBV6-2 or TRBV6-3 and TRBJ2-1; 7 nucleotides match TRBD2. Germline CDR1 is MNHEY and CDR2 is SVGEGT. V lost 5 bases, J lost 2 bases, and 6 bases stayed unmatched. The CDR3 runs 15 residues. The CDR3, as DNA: TGTGCCAGCAGTGATCGACTAGCTACCTACAATGAGCAGTTCTTC. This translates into CASSDRLATYNEQFF.

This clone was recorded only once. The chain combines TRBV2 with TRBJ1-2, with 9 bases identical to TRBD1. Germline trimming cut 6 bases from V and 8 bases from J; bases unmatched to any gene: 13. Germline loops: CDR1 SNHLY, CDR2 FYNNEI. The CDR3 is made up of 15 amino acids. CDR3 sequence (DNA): TGTGCCAGCAGCTTAGGGGGACAGGGTCTAAGGGGCTACACCTTC. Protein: CASSLGGQGLRGYTF.

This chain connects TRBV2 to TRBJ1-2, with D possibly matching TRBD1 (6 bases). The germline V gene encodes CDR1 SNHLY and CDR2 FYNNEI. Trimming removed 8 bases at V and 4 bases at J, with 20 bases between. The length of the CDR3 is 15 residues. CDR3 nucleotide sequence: TGTGCCAGCTCACCAAACAGGGTAGAGTTCTATGGCTACACCTTC. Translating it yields CASSPNRVEFYGYTF.

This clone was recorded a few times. The CDR3 DNA sequence: TGTGCCAGCGGCCGGTTGGGCGTTGGTGGCACAGATACGCAGTATTTT. It specifies CASGRLGVGGTDTQYF. The chain employs TRBV19 and TRBJ2-3; unclear D gene. CDR3 size: 16 residues. Germline V gene data show CDR1 as LNHDA and CDR2 as SQIVND (reference sequence). The V and J ends lost 9 bases and 1 base respectively, with 20 bases between them.

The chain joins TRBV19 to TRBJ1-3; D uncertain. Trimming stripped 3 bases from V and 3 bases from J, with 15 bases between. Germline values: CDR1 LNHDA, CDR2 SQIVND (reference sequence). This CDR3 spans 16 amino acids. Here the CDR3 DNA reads TGTGCCAGTAGTATGGGCCCTCTCTTATTTGGAAACACCATATATTTT. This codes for CASSMGPLLFGNTIYF. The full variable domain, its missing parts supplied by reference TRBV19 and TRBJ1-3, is DGGITQSPKYLFRKEGQNVTLSCEQNLNHDAMYWYRQDPGQGLRLIYYSQIVNDFQKGDIAEGYSVSREKKESFPLTVTSAQKNPTAFYLCASSMGPLLFGNTIYFGEGSWLTVV.

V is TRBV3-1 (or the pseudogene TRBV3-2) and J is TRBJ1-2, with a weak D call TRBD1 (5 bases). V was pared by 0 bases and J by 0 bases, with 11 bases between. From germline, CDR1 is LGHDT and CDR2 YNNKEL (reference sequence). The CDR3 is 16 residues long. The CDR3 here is CASSQDYGGSNYGYTF. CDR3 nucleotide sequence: TGTGCCAGCAGCCAAGACTACGGGGGGTCTAACTATGGCTACACCTTC.

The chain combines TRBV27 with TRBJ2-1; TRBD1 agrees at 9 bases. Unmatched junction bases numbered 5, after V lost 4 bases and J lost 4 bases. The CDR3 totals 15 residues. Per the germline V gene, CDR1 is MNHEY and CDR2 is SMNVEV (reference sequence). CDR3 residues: CASSSGTGTYNEQFF. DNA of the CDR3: TGTGCCAGCAGTTCGGGGACAGGGACATACAATGAGCAGTTCTTC.

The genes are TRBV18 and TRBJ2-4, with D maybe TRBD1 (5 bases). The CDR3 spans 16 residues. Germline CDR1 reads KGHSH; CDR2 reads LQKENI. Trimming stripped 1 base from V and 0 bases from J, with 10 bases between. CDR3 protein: CASSPRDRQAKNIQYF. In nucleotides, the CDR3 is TGTGCCAGCTCACCACGAGACAGACAAGCCAAAAACATTCAGTACTTC.